This entry concerns a single T cell receptor (beta chain). The table lists this clone with a few counts. Its antigen is still unknown. No much larger clone exists at a distance of one base, and base qualities are not known. The immunoSEQ Assay, a bias-controlled multiplex PCR, was used to amplify TCRbeta CDR3 regions from genomic DNA. In the authors' own workflow: Nucleated cell counts per sample were estimated from amplification of reference gene primers within the assay. Sequence reads were collapsed and filtered to measure the absolute abundance of every unique TCRbeta CDR3 rearrangement. Productive Simpson clonality was computed per sample as the square root of Simpson's diversity index over productive rearrangements. The table was pulled from immuneACCESS by TCRdb, which kept in-frame rearrangements only. Such tables lose some clones; where checked, under half of the loss comes from unresolved V genes, and the rest has no known cause. V and J calls and clone size are as listed in that table; D and trimming were resolved from the DNA. The sample table contains about 250,000 clones; only one count was recorded for approximately 85% of them. The top ten clonotypes cover roughly 0.94% of the sample.

These data belong to a study of blood T cell repertoires in COVID-19 (dated by TCRdb to 2019 to 2021). Study-wide context: The collaborator samples originated in the United States, Italy and Spain and spanned the acute and convalescent phases of COVID-19. The material from the prospective study consisted of cDNA or gDNA derived from T cells, B-cell-depleted T cells, or PBMCs. Deeply sampled blood TCRbeta repertoires from subjects exposed to, actively infected with, or recovered from COVID-19 were included in the dataset. The repertoires were released in a freely available public database meant as a resource for research on the immune response to SARS-CoV-2. Samples were obtained from the ongoing ImmuneRACE study (first 160 participants) and from about 1,300 subjects provided by 6 global collaborators. Nearly every sample came with metadata listing a de-identified subject ID, COVID-19 status, age in years and sex. HLA class I and class II types, where available, came from metadata supplied by the sample provider rather than from assay-based typing.

CDR3 length: 12 amino acids, cysteine to phenylalanine. Of the read, only the CDR3 DNA is kept; its 36 bases are in frame from base 1. From V the trimming removes 2 bases and from J it removes 8 bases, while the gene matches leave 4 bases of the junction unaccounted for. CDR1 and CDR2, looked up from the germline V gene, are SQVTM and ANQGSEA. One collaborating source in Seattle enrolled patients while the patients were actively infected and followed the patients over time throughout the course of disease. Whole blood was collected in K2EDTA tubes by collaborating institutions according to the institutions' own protocols. For TCRbeta analysis, collaborators shipped samples in one of three forms: frozen whole blood, isolated PBMCs, or DNA extracted from either of those sample types. Study-wide findings and limitations: Clinical and demographic metadata were provided uncurated, with the amount varying by source and participant.

The source is a human donor with COVID-19, enrolled during active disease. The donor label of this sample is uncertain. Sequences were obtained from peripheral blood. Here the chain combines TRBV29-1 and TRBJ1-2; 8 of the junction bases match TRBD1. The DNA sequence follows: TGCAGCGTTGAATGGACAGGGAGCGGCTACACCTTC. Translated, it reads CSVEWTGSGYTF.